A single sample is the source of the 7 T cell receptor beta chains below, sequenced in a study of shared clonotypes between healthy human individuals (TCRdb year 2020). Library creation used the immunoSEQ multiplex PCR assay. The table was pulled from immuneACCESS by TCRdb, which kept in-frame rearrangements only. Such tables lose some clones; where checked, under half of the loss comes from unresolved V genes, and the rest has no known cause. This sample lists 850,000 to 1,100,000 clones; around 77% were detected once. 0.89% of the sample lies in the top ten. The specimen sequenced was memory CD4+ T cells from PBMCs. In the paper's terms, the cell subset or site label means: CD45RA-negative fraction. Every receptor here comes from a young man in good health. Some clones in this sample may be carry-over from other donors' samples.

This clone has more than one count but fewer than ten. In DNA, the CDR3 is TGCGCCAGTACCCGGGACAGCCCCCCAGATACGCAGTATTTT. Translating it yields CASTRDSPPDTQYF. V gene TRBV5-1 combines with J gene TRBJ2-3; TRBD1 matches 7 bases. CDR3 length: 14 amino acids. V shed 8 bases, J shed 4 bases, and the junction held 10 bases outside the gene matches. Germline-derived CDR1 and CDR2 are SGHRS and YFSETQ.

The chain combines TRBV7-9 with TRBJ2-1; TRBD2 matches at 7 bases. The length of the CDR3 is 11 residues. Germline CDR1 SEHNR, CDR2 FQNEAQ (reference sequence). Germline trimming cut 1 base from V and 14 bases from J; bases unmatched to any gene: 2. The CDR3 loop is CASSLGGREFF. The CDR3 nucleotides read TGTGCCAGCAGCTTAGGAGGGAGGGAGTTCTTC.

The chain recombines TRBV18 with TRBJ2-5, with D uncertain. The V end was cut by 3 bases, the J end by 1 base, with 12 bases between. Germline CDR1 KGHSH, CDR2 LQKENI. This CDR3 region has 15 residues. The CDR3 DNA reads TGTGCCAGCTCACCGTCCCGGGCAGTCCAAGAGACCCAGTACTTC. Protein sequence: CASSPSRAVQETQYF.

This rearrangement joins TRBV2 to TRBJ1-4, with D hard to call. V shed 10 bases and J shed 3 bases, with 15 bases lying between them. This CDR3 has 14 residues. Per germline, CDR1 SNHLY and CDR2 FYNNEI. The CDR3 here is CANREPTSNEKLFF. For the CDR3, the DNA is TGTGCCAACCGAGAGCCCACATCTAATGAAAAACTGTTTTTT.

DNA for the CDR3: TGTGCCAGCAGCTTAGCAGGCGGGGGGCCCCAGCATTTT. Translated, it gives CASSLAGGGPQHF. This chain joins TRBV11-2 and TRBJ1-5; perhaps TRBD1 as D (5 bases). Germline V lookup: CDR1 SGHAT, CDR2 FQNNGV. The CDR3 contains 13 residues. Deletions cut 1 base from V and 9 bases from J, with 10 bases between.

CDR3 sequence reads: CASSLEGLAGGSKTQYF. The DNA of the CDR3 is TGTGCCAGCAGCTTAGAAGGACTAGCGGGAGGTAGTAAGACCCAGTACTTC. The rearrangement joins TRBV5-4 to TRBJ2-5; 14 nucleotides agree with TRBD2. The junction had 9 bases not matched to a gene; V was cut back by 2 bases and J by 6 bases. CDR3 length equals 17 residues. In germline, CDR1 is SGHNT, CDR2 YYREEE (reference sequence).

The gene calls are TRBV28 and TRBJ2-7; D possibly corresponds to TRBD1 (6 bases). The germline V gene has CDR1 MDHEN and CDR2 SYDVKM. Trimming cost V 8 bases and J 0 bases, with 11 bases left between them. CDR3 length equals 13 residues. DNA for the CDR3: TGTGCCAGCTTCGACAGGTCCTCCTACGAGCAGTACTTC. The encoded protein is CASFDRSSYEQYF. The entire variable domain, with the rest obtained from reference TRBV28 and TRBJ2-7, is as follows: DVKVTQSSRYLVKRTGEKVFLECVQDMDHENMFWYRQDPGLGLRLIYFSYDVKMKEKGDIPEGYSVSREKKERFSLILESASTNQTSMYLCASFDRSSYEQYFGPGTRLTVT.